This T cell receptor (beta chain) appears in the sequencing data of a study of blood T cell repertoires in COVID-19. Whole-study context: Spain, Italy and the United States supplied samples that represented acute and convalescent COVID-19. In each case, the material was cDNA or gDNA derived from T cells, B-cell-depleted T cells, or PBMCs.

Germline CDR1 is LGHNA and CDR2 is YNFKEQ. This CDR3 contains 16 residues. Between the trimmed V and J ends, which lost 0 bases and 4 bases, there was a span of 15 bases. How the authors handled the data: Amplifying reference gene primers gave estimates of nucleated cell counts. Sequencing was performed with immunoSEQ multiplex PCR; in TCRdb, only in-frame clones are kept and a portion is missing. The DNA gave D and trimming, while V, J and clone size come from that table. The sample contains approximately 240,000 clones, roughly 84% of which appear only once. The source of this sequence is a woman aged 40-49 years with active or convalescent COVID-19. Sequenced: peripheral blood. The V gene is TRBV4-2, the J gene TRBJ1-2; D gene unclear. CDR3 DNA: TGTGCCAGCAGCCAAGAGTTGATAGCATCGCTCTATGGCTACACCTTC. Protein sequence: CASSQELIASLYGYTF.